The 25 T cell receptor beta chains below come from one sample, sequenced in a study of cytomegalovirus exposure and HLA in healthy donors. PCR primers comprised 60 Vbeta and 13 Jbeta primers. The assay was immunoSEQ multiplex PCR, and TCRdb's table has in-frame clones only and misses some. The profile shows tens of thousands of clones, about nine tenths of them singletons. Sequences were obtained from PBMCs. The source is a woman in her 40s in good health and CMV-seropositive.

The chain recombines TRBV6-5 with TRBJ1-5; 8 bases fit TRBD1. The CDR3 contains 16 residues. The germline V gene has CDR1 MNHEY and CDR2 SVGAGI. V shed 4 bases, J shed 4 bases, and the junction held 9 bases outside the gene matches. CDR3 sequence: CASSSGGGGLNQPQHF. The CDR3 bases are TGTGCCAGCAGTTCAGGGGGCGGGGGATTGAATCAGCCCCAGCATTTT.

This clone was seen only a few times. The rearrangement joins TRBV18 to TRBJ2-1, with a tentative D call TRBD2 (6 bases). CDR3 length equals 13 residues. Trimming shortened V by 6 bases and J by 10 bases, and 16 bases separated the two germline ends. Germline CDR1 reads KGHSH; CDR2 reads LQKENI. In DNA, the CDR3 is TGTGCCAGCTCGCCTCCTATGGCGGGGGAGCAGTTCTTC. It yields the protein CASSPPMAGEQFF.

The chain has TRBV11-3 and TRBJ2-1; D is perhaps TRBD1 (6 bases). There are 13 residues in the CDR3. The ends were cut back, 5 bases at V and 5 bases at J, with 10 bases in the middle. Germline CDR1 and CDR2: SGHNT and YENEEA. The DNA for the CDR3 is TGTGCCAGCAGCCTAGGACAGAACAATGAGCAGTTCTTC. Translated, it gives CASSLGQNNEQFF.

V is TRBV2 and J is TRBJ1-1; 7 bases align to TRBD1. Per germline, CDR1 SNHLY and CDR2 FYNNEI. The junction had 8 bases not matched to a gene; V was cut back by 10 bases and J by 6 bases. The CDR3 has 12 residues. CDR3 residues: CATSRDSPEAFF. The CDR3 coding sequence is TGTGCCACATCGCGGGACAGCCCTGAAGCTTTCTTT.

The chain joins TRBV10-3 to TRBJ1-4; no definite D call. The germline V and J ends were trimmed by 7 bases and 5 bases, with 11 bases remaining between them. The CDR3 is 13 amino acids. Per the germline V gene, CDR1 is ENHRY and CDR2 is SYGVKD. CDR3 sequence: CAIKSEENEKLFF. The CDR3 nucleotides are TGTGCCATCAAGTCGGAGGAGAATGAAAAACTGTTTTTT.

This clone was picked up one time. This chain links TRBV30 with TRBJ2-7; weak D call: TRBD1 (5 bases). Trimming stripped 0 bases from V and 7 bases from J, with 16 bases between. The CDR3 is made up of 14 amino acids. CDR1 is GTSNPN, CDR2 SVGIG, per germline (reference sequence). The CDR3 DNA reads as TGTGCCTGGAGTGTCTCAGGGTTAACTACGGAGCAGTACTTC. This codes for CAWSVSGLTTEQYF.

V usage is TRBV10-3 and J usage is TRBJ1-3; D is undetermined. The CDR3 spans 12 residues. Germline-derived CDR1 and CDR2 are ENHRY and SYGVKD. The V end was cut by 2 bases, the J end by 7 bases, with 6 bases between. CDR3 nucleotide sequence: TGTGCCATCAGTGAGGAGGGTAACACCATATATTTT. This translates into CAISEEGNTIYF.

The rearrangement links TRBV28 to TRBJ1-2; 9 bases are shared with TRBD1. The trim removed 3 bases at V and 7 bases at J, leaving 12 bases unmatched. CDR3 length: 16 amino acids. Germline assignment: CDR1 MDHEN and CDR2 SYDVKM. The CDR3 loop reads CASSFPAGGQGLGYTF. CDR3 coding DNA: TGTGCCAGCAGTTTCCCCGCGGGGGGACAGGGTCTTGGCTACACCTTC.

V gene TRBV18 combines with J gene TRBJ1-1; D is perhaps TRBD1 (6 bases). Germline CDR1 KGHSH, CDR2 LQKENI. The germline V and J ends were trimmed by 0 bases and 0 bases, with 20 bases remaining between them. The CDR3 is made up of 19 amino acids. The CDR3, as DNA: TGTGCCAGCTCACCACCCAACAGGGTGAGGGCAGATATGAACACTGAAGCTTTCTTT. This sequence encodes CASSPPNRVRADMNTEAFF.

The chain recombines TRBV2 with TRBJ2-2, with TRBD1 identical over 7 bases. The trim removed 1 base at V and 6 bases at J, leaving 2 bases unmatched. The CDR3 totals 14 residues. Germline V gene data show CDR1 as SNHLY and CDR2 as FYNNEI. CDR3 sequence reads: CASSEVGGSGELFF. DNA of the CDR3: TGTGCCAGCAGTGAAGTAGGGGGCTCCGGGGAGCTGTTTTTT.

The rearrangement links TRBV27 to TRBJ2-5, with 7 bases lining up with TRBD1. CDR3 length equals 14 residues. J lost 4 bases, V lost 3 bases, and 5 bases had no gene match. Germline values: CDR1 MNHEY, CDR2 SMNVEV (reference sequence). Written as DNA, the CDR3 is TGTGCCAGCAGTTTCGAGGGGGCGCGAGAGACCCAGTACTTC. Its translation is CASSFEGARETQYF.

This chain uses TRBV7-2 with TRBJ2-5; possibly TRBD2 for D (7 bases). Germline V gene sequence: CDR1 SGHTA, CDR2 FQGNSA. The CDR3 extends over 15 amino acids. Trimming removed 4 bases from V and 6 bases from J, with 18 bases in between. CDR3 in amino acids: CASSYTAGAQKTQYF. CDR3 sequence (DNA): TGTGCCAGCAGCTATACTGCGGGGGCCCAGAAGACCCAGTACTTC.

V is TRBV4-3 and J is TRBJ1-2; D gene unclear. CDR1 is LGHNA, CDR2 YSLEER, per germline. The V gene lost 0 bases and the J gene lost 4 bases, with 9 bases spanning the gap. The length of the CDR3 is 14 residues. The CDR3, as DNA: TGCGCCAGCAGCCAAGATACGGGTTCCTATGGCTACACCTTC. Protein: CASSQDTGSYGYTF.

This clone was found once. Other DNA variants within this sample encode the same CDR3. The chain recombines TRBV2 with TRBJ2-7, with D possibly TRBD1 on 6 matching bases. Per the germline V gene, CDR1 is SNHLY and CDR2 is FYNNEI. CDR3 length: 14 residues. V shed 3 bases and J shed 7 bases, with 16 bases lying between them. The DNA for the CDR3 is TGTGCCAGCAGTGAGGGGGCGGCTTTTATGGAGCAGTACTTC. Its protein is CASSEGAAFMEQYF.

This chain connects TRBV27 to TRBJ2-5, with 9 bases aligning to TRBD2. The CDR3 totals 14 residues. Germline lookup yields CDR1 MNHEY and CDR2 SMNVEV (reference sequence). V shed 3 bases and J 5 bases; nucleotides not matched to a gene: 4. CDR3 bases: TGTGCCAGCAGTTTTCTAACTAGCGGGGAGACCCAGTACTTC. Amino acid sequence: CASSFLTSGETQYF.

The chain has TRBV18 and TRBJ1-1, with 7 nucleotides matching TRBD1. CDR1 and CDR2 (germline): KGHSH, LQKENI. The CDR3 sequence is 17 residues long. V trimming: 3 bases; J trimming: 4 bases; junction bases outside the gene matches: 14. This CDR3 is CASSPSRKTGRSTEAFF. The CDR3 bases are TGTGCCAGCTCACCCTCCCGAAAGACAGGGCGTAGCACTGAAGCTTTCTTT.

This clone was detected once. This sequence joins TRBV4-1 and TRBJ1-5; a possible D gene is TRBD1 (5 bases). V was shortened by 8 bases and J by 2 bases, with 13 bases between the two germline ends. The CDR3 covers 14 residues. CDR1 MGHRA and CDR2 YSYEKL come from the germline V gene. CDR3: CASGPGLGNQPQHF. The CDR3 DNA reads TGCGCCAGCGGGCCGGGACTTGGCAATCAGCCCCAGCATTTT.

This clone was recorded once. The CDR3 loop reads CASSFRGGGTDTQYF. For the CDR3, the DNA is TGTGCCAGCAGCTTTCGGGGCGGGGGCACAGATACGCAGTATTTT. The chain has TRBV11-2 and TRBJ2-3; D is perhaps TRBD2 (6 bases). Germline V gene sequence: CDR1 SGHAT, CDR2 FQNNGV. The CDR3 is made up of 15 amino acids. V gave up 3 bases and J gave up 1 base, with 11 bases separating them.

This chain links TRBV18 with TRBJ2-5; D remains unclear. With 4 bases removed from V and 2 bases from J, the gap between germline ends came to 8 bases. The CDR3 runs to 13 residues. From germline, CDR1 is KGHSH and CDR2 LQKENI. CDR3 DNA sequence: TGTGCCAGCTCACGTGGCAGACAAGAGACCCAGTACTTC. Protein product: CASSRGRQETQYF.

The J gene is TRBJ2-7, the V gene TRBV5-1; TRBD1 aligns across 7 bases. Unmatched junction bases numbered 8, after V lost 3 bases and J lost 5 bases. Germline lookup yields CDR1 SGHRS and CDR2 YFSETQ. The CDR3 consists of 14 residues. CDR3 nucleotides: TGCGCCAGCAGCTCCGGGACAGTAGTCCACGAGCAGTACTTC. Translation gives CASSSGTVVHEQYF. The full variable domain, its missing parts supplied by reference TRBV5-1 and TRBJ2-7, is KAGVTQTPRYLIKTRGQQVTLSCSPISGHRSVSWYQQTPGQGLQFLFEYFSETQRNKGNFPGRFSGRQFSNSRSEMNVSTLELGDSALYLCASSSGTVVHEQYFGPGTRLTVT.

This chain joins TRBV2 and TRBJ2-7; perhaps TRBD1 as D (5 bases). This CDR3 comprises 12 residues. V lost 6 bases and J 2 bases, leaving 8 bases between the germline ends. The germline V gene has CDR1 SNHLY and CDR2 FYNNEI. The CDR3 coding sequence is TGTGCCAGCAGGACAGCCGCCTACGAGCAGTACTTC. The encoded protein is CASRTAAYEQYF.

The chain joins TRBV4-2 to TRBJ2-1, with TRBD2 identical over 12 bases. V lost 5 bases, J lost 3 bases, and 5 bases stayed unmatched. This CDR3 contains 16 residues. Germline V CDR1 and CDR2: LGHNA, YNFKEQ. CDR3 amino acids: CASSKGLAGLYNEQFF. CDR3 nucleotide sequence: TGTGCCAGCAGCAAAGGACTAGCGGGGCTCTACAATGAGCAGTTCTTC.

This clone showed up just a few times. V and J are TRBV4-1 and TRBJ2-7, with D perhaps TRBD2 (6 bases). V lost 1 base to trimming and J lost 3 bases, with 7 bases between them. In germline, CDR1 is MGHRA, CDR2 YSYEKL. The CDR3 has 13 residues. Here the CDR3 reads CASSQGLDYEQYF. The CDR3 nucleotides are TGCGCCAGCAGCCAAGGACTAGACTACGAGCAGTACTTC.

The genes are TRBV7-2 and TRBJ2-1, with D possibly matching TRBD2 (5 bases). Per the germline V gene, CDR1 is SGHTA and CDR2 is FQGNSA. V lost 5 bases to trimming and J lost 3 bases, with 8 bases between them. There are 13 residues in the CDR3. The CDR3 DNA is TGTGCCAGCAGCCCAACTAGCTACAATGAGCAGTTCTTC. This codes for CASSPTSYNEQFF. Drawing the rest from reference TRBV7-2 and TRBJ2-1, the complete variable domain is GAGVSQSPSNKVTEKGKDVELRCDPISGHTALYWYRQSLGQGLEFLIYFQGNSAPDKSGLPSDRFSAERTGGSVSTLTIQRTQQEDSAVYLCASSPTSYNEQFFGPGTRLTVL.

V and J are TRBV18 and TRBJ1-1, with 9 nucleotides matching TRBD1. Germline V gives CDR1 KGHSH, CDR2 LQKENI. V trimming: 1 base; J trimming: 4 bases; junction bases outside the gene matches: 4. The CDR3 consists of 15 residues. Written as DNA, the CDR3 is TGTGCCAGCTCACCACGGGACAGGGCCTCCACTGAAGCTTTCTTT. It codes for CASSPRDRASTEAFF.